This record covers a single T cell receptor (beta chain). Germline V gene lookup returns CDR1 SEHNR and CDR2 FQNEAQ (reference sequence). The CDR3 extends over 14 amino acids. V gave up 5 bases and J gave up 4 bases, with 13 bases separating them. This sample is drawn from a study of early T cells in non-severe SARS-CoV-2 infection. Study details: Unsorted whole-blood RNA was sequenced in bulk, leaving chains unpaired.

Attachment of unique molecular identifiers to individual cDNA molecules was performed. TCRdb redid the calling of the 5' RACE reads with MiXCR, one entry per CDR3 protein. Of 30,000 to 45,000 distinct CDR3 sequences in the sample, 8.5% to 10% were seen once. The origin of this receptor is an adult who was a healthcare worker with PCR-confirmed SARS-CoV-2 infection or an uninfected control (not recorded which). This rearrangement joins TRBV7-9 to TRBJ2-3, with D hard to call. Sequenced material: whole blood. The CDR3 here is CASSQDPEADTQYF. CDR3 DNA sequence: TGTGCCAGCAGCCAGGACCCCGAGGCAGATACGCAGTATTTT. Full variable domain (rest looked up from reference TRBV7-9 and TRBJ2-3): DTGVSQNPRHKITKRGQNVTFRCDPISEHNRLYWYRQTLGQGPEFLTYFQNEAQLEKSRLLSDRFSAERPKGSFSTLEIQRTEQGDSAMYLCASSQDPEADTQYFGPGTRLTVL.